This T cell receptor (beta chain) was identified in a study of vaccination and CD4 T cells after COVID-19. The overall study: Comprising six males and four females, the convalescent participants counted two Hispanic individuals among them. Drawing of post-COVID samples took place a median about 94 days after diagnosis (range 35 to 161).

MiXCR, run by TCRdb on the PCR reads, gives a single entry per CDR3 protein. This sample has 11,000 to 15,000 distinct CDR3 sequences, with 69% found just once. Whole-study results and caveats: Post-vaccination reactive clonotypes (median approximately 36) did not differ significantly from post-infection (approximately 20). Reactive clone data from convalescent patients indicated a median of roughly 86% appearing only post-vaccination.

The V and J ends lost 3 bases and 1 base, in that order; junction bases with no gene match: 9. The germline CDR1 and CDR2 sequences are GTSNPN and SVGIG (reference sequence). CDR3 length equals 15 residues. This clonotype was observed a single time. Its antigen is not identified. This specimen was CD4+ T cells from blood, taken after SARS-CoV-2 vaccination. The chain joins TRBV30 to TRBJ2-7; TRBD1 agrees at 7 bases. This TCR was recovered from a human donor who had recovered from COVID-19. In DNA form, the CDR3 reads TGTGCCTGGAGCCCCGGGACAGACAGTTCCTACGAGCAGTACTTC. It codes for CAWSPGTDSSYEQYF.